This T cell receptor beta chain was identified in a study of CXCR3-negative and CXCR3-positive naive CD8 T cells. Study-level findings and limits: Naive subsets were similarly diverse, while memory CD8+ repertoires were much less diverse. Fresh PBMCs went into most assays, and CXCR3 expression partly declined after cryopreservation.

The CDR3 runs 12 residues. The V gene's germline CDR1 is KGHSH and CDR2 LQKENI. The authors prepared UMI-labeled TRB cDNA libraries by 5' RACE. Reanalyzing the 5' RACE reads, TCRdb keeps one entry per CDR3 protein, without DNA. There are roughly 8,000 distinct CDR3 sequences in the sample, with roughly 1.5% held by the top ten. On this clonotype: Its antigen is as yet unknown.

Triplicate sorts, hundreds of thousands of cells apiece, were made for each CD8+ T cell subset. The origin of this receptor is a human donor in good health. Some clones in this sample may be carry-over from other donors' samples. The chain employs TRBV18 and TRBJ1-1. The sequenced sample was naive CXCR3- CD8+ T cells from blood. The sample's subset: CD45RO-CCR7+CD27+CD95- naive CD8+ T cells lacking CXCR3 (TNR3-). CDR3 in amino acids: CASSPGEAEAFF.